This T cell receptor beta chain was sequenced during a study of blood T cell repertoires in COVID-19. Study summary: Collection of acute and convalescent COVID-19 samples took place in the United States, Italy and Spain. T cells, B-cell-depleted T cells, or PBMCs provided the cDNA or gDNA that served as material.

Per the original methods: The authors estimated nucleated cell counts from reference gene primer amplification. Clones were read by immunoSEQ multiplex PCR, and TCRdb kept only the in-frame ones, dropping some. V and J calls plus clone size are reproduced from that table; the DNA served to infer D and trimming. This table has 150,000 to 200,000 clones, under 95% appearing once. V dropped 7 bases and J dropped 1; count of bases not matched to a gene: 2. This CDR3 has 12 amino acids. CDR1 is SQVTM, CDR2 ANQGSEA, per germline. A Seattle source enrolled patients during active infection and followed them longitudinally.

This clonotype was sampled from a man between 18 and 35 years old with COVID-19, enrolled during active disease. Sequencing was performed on peripheral blood. The V and J genes are TRBV29-1 and TRBJ1-1; 8 nucleotides match TRBD1. DNA for the CDR3: TGCAGCGCTGACAGGGGGAACACTGAAGCTTTCTTT. Translation: CSADRGNTEAFF. Supplemented by reference TRBV29-1 and TRBJ1-1, the full variable domain reads SAVISQKPSRDICQRGTSLTIQCQVDSQVTMMFWYRQQPGQSLTLIATANQGSEATYESGFVIDKFPISRPNLTFSTLTVSNMSPEDSSIYLCSADRGNTEAFFGQGTRLTVV.